This T cell receptor beta chain was identified in a study of CD8 T cells in Susac syndrome (dated by TCRdb to between 2019 and 2020). Looking at the study overall: Whether CD8+ T cell activation and differentiation in Susac syndrome was antigen driven was tested using repertoire sequencing.

Peripheral blood CD8+ and CD4+ T cells from healthy donors, Susac syndrome patients and multiple sclerosis patients were profiled using high-throughput TCR beta sequencing. Healthy donors were included as age- and sex-matched controls. Bulk CD8+ and CD4+ T cells were purified by magnetic negative isolation, whereas CD8+ TEMRA cells were enriched by FACS. Blood was drawn into EDTA tubes, processed within 24 hours, and PBMCs were isolated by density gradient centrifugation. PBMCs destined for TCR sequencing were cryopreserved in liquid nitrogen and later thawed in a 37 °C water bath. A purity of at least 90% was achieved for sorted or isolated CD4+, CD8+ and CD8+ TEMRA cells. RNA was extracted with the RNeasy kit and about 0.5 to 1 ug was reverse transcribed using random hexamers. The immunoSEQ multiplex PCR assay, which covers 54 Vbeta and 13 Jbeta segments, was used to amplify TCR beta CDR3 regions. To correct PCR amplification bias, a synthetic template baseline was used for both primer optimization and computational correction. The published analysis was carried out like this. Reads were assigned to V, D and J genes according to IMGT and analyzed in immunoSEQ Analyzer, with only productive sequences retained. To calculate clonality, Shannon entropy was normalized by log2 of the number of productive unique sequences and then subtracted from one. For each patient and control, public and private clones were evaluated among the 100 most prevalent clones. A clone was defined as Susac-specific if it was absent from the healthy and MS cohorts, from about 1,100 published viral clones and from other ImmuneACCESS disease sequences. TCRdb reworked the public reads: Q25 trimming with fastp, MiXCR clone assembly, productive beta chains retained. For every CDR3 protein sequence, its rows merge into one entry that carries the most common genes and DNA. The V and J calls shown here were made by TCRdb, not taken from the authors' results. For this sample the table gives about 120,000 distinct CDR3 sequences, of which around 94% were detected only once. The ten top clones hold approximately 0.089% of the sample.

CDR1 and CDR2 are read off the germline V gene (reference sequence) as DFQATT and SNEGSKA. Relative to germline, V is 6 bases shorter and J is 1 base shorter, with 15 bases between their ends. Its CDR3 holds 14 amino acids, cysteine through phenylalanine. Kept here is only the CDR3 DNA, which spans 42 bases and is read in frame from base 1. Paper-wide results and their limitations: The number of individuals in the TCR sequencing and HLA analysis was recognized as being relatively small.

A note on this clonotype: It lacks a known antigen. Within one base of it there is no much larger clone, and no base qualities were kept.

Material for sequencing was CD4+ T cells from PBMCs. Recombination connected TRBV20-1 to TRBJ1-1; a weak D assignment points to TRBD1 (6 bases agree). This sequence originates from a human donor in good health. The CDR3 amino acid sequence is: CSAKSGHQNTEAFF. Read as DNA, the sequence is TGCAGTGCCAAATCGGGACACCAGAACACTGAAGCTTTCTTT.